This entry lists 9 T cell receptor beta chains sequenced from one sample in a study of shared clonotypes between healthy human individuals. Here immunoSEQ multiplex PCR was the method, and the copy in TCRdb shows in-frame clones only, minus some. Of hundreds of thousands of clones listed, roughly 95% are singletons. The naive CD8 population came from CD45RO-negative cells selected for CCR7, without terminally differentiated effector memory CD45RA+ cells. The sequenced sample was naive CD8+ T cells sorted from blood. These receptors all stem from a woman aged 25 to 45 in good health.

The chain couples TRBV15 to TRBJ2-7; 7 nucleotides agree with TRBD1. This CDR3 contains 15 residues. With 3 bases clipped from V and 0 bases from J, the junction kept 5 bases outside the gene matches. CDR1 is LNHNV and CDR2 is YYDKDF in the germline V gene (reference sequence). CDR3 in DNA: TGTGCCACCAGCAGGACAGGGACACCCTCCTACGAGCAGTACTTC. It yields the protein CATSRTGTPSYEQYF.

The chain recombines TRBV7-8 with TRBJ2-1; TRBD1 is a possible D gene (6 bases). The CDR3 has 12 amino acids. V was shortened by 2 bases and J by 8 bases, with 7 bases between the two germline ends. Germline values: CDR1 SGHVS, CDR2 FQNEAQ. CDR3 DNA sequence: TGTGCCAGCAGCTTATCAGGGGATGAGCAGTTCTTC. Translation: CASSLSGDEQFF.

V gene TRBV2 combines with J gene TRBJ2-3; possible D gene TRBD2, 6 bases. CDR3 length: 16 amino acids. CDR1 and CDR2 from the germline V gene are SNHLY and FYNNEI. Trimming removed 8 bases at V and 0 bases at J, with 18 bases between. The CDR3 reads CASGLGTLLSTDTQYF. CDR3 DNA: TGTGCCAGCGGGCTGGGGACTTTACTAAGCACAGATACGCAGTATTTT.

As regards this clone: Distinct nucleotide sequences in the sample also encode this CDR3. The CDR3 sequence: CASSLGTDYEQYF. For the CDR3, the DNA is TGCGCCAGCAGCCTTGGGACAGACTACGAGCAGTACTTC. The chain joins TRBV4-1 to TRBJ2-7, with TRBD1 identical over 7 bases. The CDR3 is made up of 13 amino acids. Germline V gene sequence: CDR1 MGHRA, CDR2 YSYEKL. Trimming cost V 4 bases and J 3 bases; bases outside gene matches: 3.

About this clone itself: Different DNA sequences within this sample yield the same CDR3. J is TRBJ2-7 and V is TRBV7-9; D unclear. CDR1 is SEHNR, CDR2 FQNEAQ, per germline (reference sequence). V lost 3 bases to trimming and J lost 3 bases, with 6 bases between them. The CDR3 is 12 residues long. CDR3 bases: TGTGCCAGCAGCTTCTCCCTCTACGAGCAGTACTTC. This encodes CASSFSLYEQYF.

The gene calls are TRBV11-1 and TRBJ2-7, with 11 bases aligning to TRBD1. Germline V gene sequence: CDR1 SGHAT, CDR2 FQDESV (reference sequence). This CDR3 comprises 15 residues. After removal of 5 bases from V and 4 bases from J, the junction contained 7 bases not matched to a gene. CDR3 amino acids: CASSEDRGPRYEQYF. As DNA, the CDR3 is TGTGCCAGCAGCGAGGACAGGGGGCCCAGGTACGAGCAGTACTTC.

V and J are TRBV28 and TRBJ2-3; D might be TRBD1 or TRBD2, each matching 6 bases. This CDR3 region has 18 residues. V was clipped by 4 bases and J by 5 bases, with 25 bases between them. Germline V lookup: CDR1 MDHEN, CDR2 SYDVKM. In DNA form, the CDR3 reads TGTGCCAGCAGTTACCCCCATGGGGGGCCCCCGCTTGGAGATACGCAGTATTTT. Encoded protein: CASSYPHGGPPLGDTQYF.

V and J are TRBV5-6 and TRBJ1-2, with D possibly matching TRBD1 (5 bases). V lost 3 bases to trimming and J lost 4 bases, with 13 bases between them. Germline lookup yields CDR1 SGHDT and CDR2 YYEEEE. The CDR3 is made up of 14 amino acids. CDR3 protein: CASSSAQGPYGYTF. The CDR3 DNA reads TGTGCCAGCAGCTCTGCTCAGGGACCCTATGGCTACACCTTC.

The J gene is TRBJ1-3, the V gene TRBV25-1, with D possibly TRBD1 on 6 matching bases. From germline, CDR1 is MGHDK and CDR2 SYGVNS. CDR3 length: 15 amino acids. With 5 bases removed from V and 4 bases from J, the gap between germline ends came to 15 bases. This CDR3 is CASSWWTVAGNTIYF. DNA for the CDR3: TGTGCCAGCAGTTGGTGGACAGTCGCCGGAAACACCATATATTTT.